This T cell receptor beta chain was documented in a study of T cells in Graves' hyperthyroidism and ophthalmopathy. The wider study: Peripheral blood was drawn at first diagnosis, prior to all treatment. General study findings and limits: Most expanded thyroid clonotypes above 0.001 recurred in blood.

Comment on this clonotype: Its specificity is not known.

Reasons for excluding patients were uncontrolled infection, other autoimmune disease, pregnancy or lactation. Diagnoses were established using clinical symptoms, serum thyroxine and TRAb, thyroid ultrasound and orbital computed tomography. In germline, CDR1 is SGHAT, CDR2 FQNNGV. The CDR3 totals 14 residues. V was trimmed by 4 bases and J by 4 bases, leaving 13 bases between them. Template material for amplifying TCR beta CDR3 regions consisted of RNA transcripts. A first-round RT-PCR of the TCR CDR3 used the HTBI primer set. TCRdb reprocessed the multiplex PCR reads via MiXCR and lists one record per CDR3 protein. Here the sample spans fewer than 450,000 distinct CDR3 sequences, 17% being singletons.

This TCR came from a woman in her thirties with Graves' hyperthyroidism that later progressed to Graves' ophthalmopathy. The sample was blood. This chain connects TRBV11-2 to TRBJ1-2; D might be TRBD1 (6 bases). CDR3 amino acids: CASSSNRATYGYTF. DNA of the CDR3: TGTGCCAGCAGCTCCAACAGGGCTACCTATGGCTACACCTTC.